This T cell receptor (beta chain) was documented in a study of T cell repertoires in cytomegalovirus infection. Whole-study context: An indication of both CMV infection and matching HLA type came from public TCR beta signatures. General study results and limits: Frequencies of public TCR beta families were cumulated, and this identified carriers of CMV plus the relevant HLA. CMV-specific TCR beta clonotypes restricted by HLA-C were the ones dominating the ex vivo response.

CDR1 SGDLS and CDR2 YYNGEE come from the germline V gene. The CDR3 is made up of 14 amino acids. The V end lost 0 bases, the J end lost 2 bases, and 8 bases lay between the germline ends. This clonotype showed up many times. Its antigen is not identified. TCRdb re-called the reads through MiXCR, storing one row per CDR3 protein. Seen here are about 260,000 distinct CDR3 sequences, roughly an eighth observed once, and the top ten hold roughly 8.7%. The source material was PBMCs. V and J are TRBV9 and TRBJ1-1, with unresolved D. The sequence came from a human donor in good health (CMV status not recorded). Some clones in this sample may be carry-over from other donors' samples. The CDR3 sequence: CASSVGTENTEAFF. The CDR3 DNA reads TGTGCCAGCAGCGTAGGAACAGAAAACACTGAAGCTTTCTTT.